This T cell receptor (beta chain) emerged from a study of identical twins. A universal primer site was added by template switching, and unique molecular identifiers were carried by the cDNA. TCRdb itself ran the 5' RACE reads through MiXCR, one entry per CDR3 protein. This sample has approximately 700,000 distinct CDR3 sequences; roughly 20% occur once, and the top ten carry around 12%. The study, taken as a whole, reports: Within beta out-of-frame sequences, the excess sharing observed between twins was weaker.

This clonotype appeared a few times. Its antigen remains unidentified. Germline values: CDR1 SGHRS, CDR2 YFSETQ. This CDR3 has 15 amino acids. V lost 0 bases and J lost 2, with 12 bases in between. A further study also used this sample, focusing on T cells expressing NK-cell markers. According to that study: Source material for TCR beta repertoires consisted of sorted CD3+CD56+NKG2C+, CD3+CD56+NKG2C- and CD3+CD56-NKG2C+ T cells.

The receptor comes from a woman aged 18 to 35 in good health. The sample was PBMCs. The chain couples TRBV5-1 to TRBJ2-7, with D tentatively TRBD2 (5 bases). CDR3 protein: CASSLVGLQTYEQYF. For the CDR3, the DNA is TGCGCCAGCAGCTTGGTTGGACTCCAGACCTACGAGCAGTACTTC.